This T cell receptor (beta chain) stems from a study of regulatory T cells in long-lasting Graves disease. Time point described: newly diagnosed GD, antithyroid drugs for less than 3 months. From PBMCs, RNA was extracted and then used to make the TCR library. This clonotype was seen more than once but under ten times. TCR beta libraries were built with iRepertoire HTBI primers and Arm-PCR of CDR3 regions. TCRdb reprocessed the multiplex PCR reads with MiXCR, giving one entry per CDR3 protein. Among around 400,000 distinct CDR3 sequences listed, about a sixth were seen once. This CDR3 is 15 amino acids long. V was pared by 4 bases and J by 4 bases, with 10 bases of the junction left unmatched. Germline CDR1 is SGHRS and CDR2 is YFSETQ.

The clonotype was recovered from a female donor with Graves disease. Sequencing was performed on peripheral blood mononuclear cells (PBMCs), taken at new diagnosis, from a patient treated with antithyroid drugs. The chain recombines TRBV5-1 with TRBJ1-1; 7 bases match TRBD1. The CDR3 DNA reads TGCGCCAGCAGCATAGACGCAGGGGGTGGCACTGAAGCTTTCTTT. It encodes CASSIDAGGGTEAFF.